The sequence of this TCR beta chain was determined in a study of neurological immune-mediated disorders. Study conclusions and caveats: Any association between clinical or MRI features and the multiple sclerosis repertoire cluster was absent.

This clonotype was seen only a few times. Its antigen is unidentified. There are 12 residues in the CDR3. The V and J ends lost 10 bases and 0 bases respectively, with 10 bases between them. CDR1 and CDR2 from the germline V gene are SGHTA and FQGTGA. In each sequencing run, over 170 million TCR-beta sequences were generated from 15-18 subjects. In TCRdb, the 5' RACE reads were re-called with MiXCR into one record per CDR3 protein. The table has 20,000 or so distinct CDR3 sequences, roughly 2.7% seen once. The rearrangement joins TRBV7-3 to TRBJ2-7, with D uncertain. Sequences were obtained from PBMCs. This clonotype was sampled from a woman younger than 35 with multiple sclerosis. The CDR3 spells CAIYPGSYEQYF. In DNA form, the CDR3 reads TGTGCCATCTACCCTGGCTCCTACGAGCAGTACTTC. Supplemented by reference TRBV7-3 and TRBJ2-7, the full variable domain reads GAGVSQTPSNKVTEKGKYVELRCDPISGHTALYWYRQSLGQGPEFLIYFQGTGAADDSGLPNDRFFAVRPEGSVSTLKIQRTERGDSAVYLCAIYPGSYEQYFGPGTRLTVT.